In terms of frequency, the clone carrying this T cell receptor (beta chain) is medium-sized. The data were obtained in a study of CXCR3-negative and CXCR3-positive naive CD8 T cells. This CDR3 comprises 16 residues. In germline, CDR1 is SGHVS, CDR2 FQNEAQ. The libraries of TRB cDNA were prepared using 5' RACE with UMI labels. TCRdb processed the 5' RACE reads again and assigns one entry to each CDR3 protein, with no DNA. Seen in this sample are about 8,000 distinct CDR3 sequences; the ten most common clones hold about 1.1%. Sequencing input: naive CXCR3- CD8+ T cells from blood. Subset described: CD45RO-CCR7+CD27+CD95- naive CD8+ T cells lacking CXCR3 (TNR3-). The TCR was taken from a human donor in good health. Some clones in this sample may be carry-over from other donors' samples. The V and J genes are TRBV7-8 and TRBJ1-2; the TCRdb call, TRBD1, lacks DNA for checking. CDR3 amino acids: CASSLVPDPGDYGYTF. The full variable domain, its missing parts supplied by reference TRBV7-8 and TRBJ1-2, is GAGVSQSPRYKVAKRGQDVALRCDPISGHVSLFWYQQALGQGPEFLTYFQNEAQLDKSGLPSDRFFAERPEGSVSTLKIQRTQQEDSAVYLCASSLVPDPGDYGYTFGSGTRLTVV.